This T cell receptor beta chain was sequenced in a study of Ad26.COV2.S vaccination and SARS-CoV-2 variants. Some clones are missing from TCRdb's copy, which holds only in-frame ones; the method was immunoSEQ multiplex PCR. The table has about 350,000 clones, 80% to 90% seen once. Noted treatment: some 20 received Ad26.COV2.S at low or high dose, single or two shots; a few received placebo; per-sample allocation not given. It was on day 63 after the first vaccine or placebo injection that samples were taken. Specimen: peripheral blood, collected in a trial of Ad26.COV2.S vaccine versus placebo. The source is a person between 18 and 65 years old who received the Ad26.COV2.S COVID-19 vaccine or a placebo.

As DNA, the CDR3 is TGTGCCAGCGGGAGGGGGCTGGACTATGGCTACACCTTC. Translation: CASGRGLDYGYTF. The V call is TRBV6-5, the J call TRBJ1-2; 7 bases map to TRBD1. V lost 8 bases to trimming and J lost 3 bases; unmatched junction nucleotides: 6. This CDR3 is built from 13 residues. Germline V CDR1 and CDR2: MNHEY, SVGAGI.